The 26 T cell receptor beta chains below all came from one sample that was sequenced in a study of CXCR3-negative and CXCR3-positive naive CD8 T cells. Study conclusions and caveats: Comparison of naive cells showed more hydrophobic TRB CDR3s in CXCR3-positive than in CXCR3-negative naive cells.

These receptors have no identified antigens. Preparation of TRB cDNA libraries relied on 5' RACE carrying UMI labels. With the 5' RACE reads reprocessed, TCRdb shows one record per CDR3 protein and no DNA. Recorded for this sample: more than 75,000 distinct CDR3 sequences. The sequencing sample was made of naive CXCR3+ CD8+ T cells from blood. This sample's subset: CD45RO-CCR7+CD27+CD95- naive CD8+ T cells expressing CXCR3 (TNR3+). These receptors were taken from a human donor in good health. Some clones in this sample may be carry-over from other donors' samples.

The chain links TRBV12-3 or TRBV12-4 to TRBJ1-1; TCRdb lists TRBD1, though no DNA is available to test this call. The CDR3 runs 12 residues. Here the CDR3 reads CASSLGGVEAFF.

The V gene is TRBV27, the J gene TRBJ1-1. This CDR3 region has 13 residues. Germline V gene data show CDR1 as MNHEY and CDR2 as SMNVEV (reference sequence). CDR3 residues: CASSVTGNTEAFF.

CDR3: CSAGNRVPYNEQFF. This chain uses TRBV29-1 with TRBJ2-1; TCRdb indicates TRBD1, and absent DNA this call remains unverified. The CDR3 contains 14 residues. In germline, CDR1 is SQVTM, CDR2 ANQGSEA.

The rearrangement joins TRBV12-3 or TRBV12-4 to TRBJ1-3. CDR3 length: 16 residues. CDR3 amino acids: CASSLALGGGGNTIYF.

The chain is built from TRBV5-1 and TRBJ2-1; TCRdb selects TRBD1, and the lack of DNA leaves this call unchecked. The CDR3 length is 13 residues. CDR1 is SGHRS, CDR2 YFSETQ, per germline. CDR3 protein: CASSPAGDNEQFF. Using reference TRBV5-1 and TRBJ2-1 for the parts outside the CDR3, the full variable domain is KAGVTQTPRYLIKTRGQQVTLSCSPISGHRSVSWYQQTPGQGLQFLFEYFSETQRNKGNFPGRFSGRQFSNSRSEMNVSTLELGDSALYLCASSPAGDNEQFFGPGTRLTVL.

The V and J genes are TRBV27 and TRBJ2-4; with no DNA, the TCRdb D assignment of TRBD2 cannot be verified. The germline V gene has CDR1 MNHEY and CDR2 SMNVEV (reference sequence). The CDR3 spans 17 residues. The chain's CDR3 is CASSWRTGDIAKNIQYF.

The chain combines TRBV28 with TRBJ1-1; TCRdb indicates TRBD1, and absent DNA this call remains unverified. Germline CDR1 MDHEN, CDR2 SYDVKM. CDR3 length equals 16 residues. CDR3 region: CASSLSITGGTTEAFF.

The chain carries TRBV7-2 and TRBJ2-1; the TRBD1 assignment by TCRdb is unverifiable without DNA. Germline CDR1 reads SGHTA; CDR2 reads FQGNSA. The CDR3 contains 16 residues. The CDR3 is CASSLAGTGSTVEQFF.

This chain uses TRBV5-5 with TRBJ2-7; TCRdb's D gene call, TRBD1, goes unchecked for lack of DNA. Germline assignment: CDR1 SGHKS and CDR2 YYEKEE (reference sequence). The CDR3 contains 13 residues. The CDR3 sequence is CASSPPTTYEQYF.

The rearrangement joins TRBV20-1 to TRBJ2-7; TCRdb lists TRBD1, though no DNA is available to test this call. Looked up from germline, CDR1 is DFQATT and CDR2 is SNEGSKA (reference sequence). CDR3 length: 15 amino acids. This CDR3 reads CSARVGRDTFYEQYF.

This chain links TRBV20-1 with TRBJ1-1. The CDR3 is 16 residues long. Germline values: CDR1 DFQATT, CDR2 SNEGSKA (reference sequence). This chain's CDR3 is CSARDRFFEQNTEAFF.

V and J are TRBV13 and TRBJ2-7; there is no DNA to check the TCRdb D call of TRBD2. The CDR3 has 13 residues. Germline V gene data show CDR1 as PRHDT and CDR2 as FYEKMQ (reference sequence). CDR3 sequence: CASSLEGTYEQYF.

The rearrangement links TRBV29-1 to TRBJ2-7; TCRdb gives TRBD1 as the D gene, but with no DNA this cannot be confirmed. CDR1 is SQVTM, CDR2 ANQGSEA, per germline. This CDR3 spans 14 amino acids. The CDR3 here is CSVLTTDRVHEQYF.

The chain recombines TRBV9 with TRBJ2-1. CDR1 and CDR2 (germline): SGDLS, YYNGEE. The CDR3 contains 13 residues. CDR3 protein: CASSDNSNYEQFF.

The chain uses TRBV28 and TRBJ2-7. This CDR3 contains 14 residues. CDR1 is MDHEN and CDR2 is SYDVKM in the germline V gene. This CDR3 reads CASSLTGSSYEQYF. Looking up the rest from reference TRBV28 and TRBJ2-7 gives the full variable domain: DVKVTQSSRYLVKRTGEKVFLECVQDMDHENMFWYRQDPGLGLRLIYFSYDVKMKEKGDIPEGYSVSREKKERFSLILESASTNQTSMYLCASSLTGSSYEQYFGPGTRLTVT.

The chain carries TRBV29-1 and TRBJ2-7; TCRdb names TRBD2, which stays unverified in the absence of DNA. The length of the CDR3 is 11 residues. From germline, CDR1 is SQVTM and CDR2 ANQGSEA. CDR3 in amino acids: CSVRFAGEQYF.

The chain combines TRBV29-1 with TRBJ2-7; without DNA, the TCRdb call of TRBD1 cannot be checked. The germline V gene encodes CDR1 SQVTM and CDR2 ANQGSEA. This CDR3 is 11 amino acids long. The CDR3 region is CSALQGYEQYF.

The genes are TRBV29-1 and TRBJ1-5; TCRdb lists TRBD1, though no DNA is available to test this call. Germline CDR1 reads SQVTM; CDR2 reads ANQGSEA. The CDR3 covers 13 residues. This chain's CDR3 is CSIIQGAGQPQHF.

This sequence joins TRBV7-8 and TRBJ2-7; TCRdb lists TRBD1, though no DNA is available to test this call. CDR1 is SGHVS and CDR2 is FQNEAQ in the germline V gene. The CDR3 runs 13 residues. CDR3 loop: CASRTETFYEQYF.

J is TRBJ1-1 and V is TRBV7-9. The CDR3 totals 12 residues. Germline V CDR1 and CDR2: SEHNR, FQNEAQ (reference sequence). The CDR3 spells CASSPISTEAFF.

The chain carries TRBV5-1 and TRBJ1-1; TCRdb's D call, TRBD1, is unchecked because there is no DNA. Germline CDR1 is SGHRS and CDR2 is YFSETQ. The CDR3 runs 14 residues. Here the CDR3 reads CASSLRPDRAEAFF.

This chain uses TRBV12-3 or TRBV12-4 with TRBJ1-4; without DNA, the TCRdb call of TRBD1 cannot be checked. The CDR3 consists of 17 residues. CDR3 region: CASSPWGVRGFGEKLFF.

V is TRBV6-5 and J is TRBJ2-1; with no DNA, the TCRdb D assignment of TRBD2 cannot be verified. Germline CDR1 and CDR2: MNHEY and SVGAGI. The CDR3 length is 14 residues. CDR3 in amino acids: CASSREGAYNEQFF.

Here the CDR3 reads CATSRDLGLGDYEQYF. The chain is built from TRBV15 and TRBJ2-7; checking the TCRdb D call of TRBD2 is not possible without DNA. The germline V gene has CDR1 LNHNV and CDR2 YYDKDF (reference sequence). CDR3 length: 16 amino acids.

CDR3 sequence: CASSFLSNVDEQFF. This chain uses TRBV3-1 with TRBJ2-1. This CDR3 spans 14 amino acids. The germline V gene encodes CDR1 LGHDT and CDR2 YNNKEL (reference sequence).

The chain combines TRBV5-1 with TRBJ2-7; TCRdb outputs TRBD1, but without DNA this stays unchecked. The CDR3 length is 15 residues. CDR1 SGHRS and CDR2 YFSETQ come from the germline V gene. The CDR3 loop reads CASRPPGQGAYEQYF.